The 29 T cell receptor beta chains reported below all come from one sample, sequenced in a study of T cell changes during pregnancy in multiple sclerosis. Libraries were prepared by immunoSEQ multiplex PCR; TCRdb keeps only in-frame clonotypes and omits some of them. The sample holds 65,000 to 75,000 clones, roughly nine tenths seen once. Material: peripheral blood, obtained in the second trimester of pregnancy. The receptors shown here come from a female donor with multiple sclerosis, enrolled in a pregnancy study.

This clone has just one count. The chain combines TRBV5-1 with TRBJ2-1, with 9 bases matching TRBD1. The CDR3 is 15 amino acids. After removal of 4 bases from V and 6 bases from J, the junction contained 8 bases not matched to a gene. The germline gives CDR1 SGHRS, CDR2 YFSETQ. The CDR3 DNA sequence: TGCGCCAGCAGCGCCGGGACAGGGAGATTCAATGAGCAGTTCTTC. As protein: CASSAGTGRFNEQFF. Based on the CDR3 plus reference TRBV5-1 and TRBJ2-1, the full variable domain is KAGVTQTPRYLIKTRGQQVTLSCSPISGHRSVSWYQQTPGQGLQFLFEYFSETQRNKGNFPGRFSGRQFSNSRSEMNVSTLELGDSALYLCASSAGTGRFNEQFFGPGTRLTVL.

The J gene is TRBJ2-5, the V gene TRBV30; 7 bases match TRBD1. Germline CDR1 and CDR2: GTSNPN and SVGIG (reference sequence). The CDR3 length is 14 residues. The ends lost 3 bases at V and 2 bases at J; junction bases unmatched: 6. CDR3 in amino acids: CAWRLDRAQETQYF. CDR3 bases: TGTGCCTGGAGACTTGACAGGGCTCAAGAGACCCAGTACTTC.

V usage is TRBV4-2 and J usage is TRBJ2-1; D remains unclear. CDR3 size: 15 residues. Germline-derived CDR1 and CDR2 are LGHNA and YNFKEQ. Trimming removed 4 bases at V and 8 bases at J, with 18 bases between. The CDR3 loop is CASSPSTEVEDEQFF. CDR3 nucleotide sequence: TGTGCCAGCAGCCCTTCGACCGAGGTCGAGGATGAGCAGTTCTTC.

The V and J genes are TRBV4-3 and TRBJ1-3, with 8 bases that match TRBD1. This CDR3 has 17 residues. V dropped 0 bases and J dropped 0; count of bases not matched to a gene: 4. Germline CDR1 reads LGHNA; CDR2 reads YSLEER. CDR3 sequence (DNA): TGCGCCAGCAGCCAAGATCAGGGGACAGGCTCTGGAAACACCATATATTTT. Amino acids: CASSQDQGTGSGNTIYF.

The gene calls are TRBV29-1 and TRBJ2-7; 7 bases fit TRBD2. This CDR3 region has 13 residues. CDR1 and CDR2 from the germline V gene are SQVTM and ANQGSEA. The V gene end was trimmed by 5 bases and the J gene end by 1 base; junction bases not matched to a gene: 5. In nucleotides, the CDR3 is TGCAGCGTTTGTCTGGGAGGGTCCTACGAGCAGTACTTC. Its translation: CSVCLGGSYEQYF.

This chain uses TRBV5-6 with TRBJ1-5, with D possibly matching TRBD1 (6 bases). V was pared by 0 bases and J by 2 bases, with 12 bases between. The CDR3 runs to 16 residues. Germline lookup yields CDR1 SGHDT and CDR2 YYEEEE. CDR3 loop: CASSLAWAGGNQPQHF. The CDR3 DNA sequence: TGTGCCAGCAGCTTGGCGTGGGCAGGGGGCAATCAGCCCCAGCATTTT. Drawing the rest from reference TRBV5-6 and TRBJ1-5, the complete variable domain is DAGVTQSPTHLIKTRGQQVTLRCSPKSGHDTVSWYQQALGQGPQFIFQYYEEEERQRGNFPDRFSGHQFPNYSSELNVNALLLGDSALYLCASSLAWAGGNQPQHFGDGTRLSIL.

On this clone itself: The sample contains more than one DNA sequence encoding this CDR3. The rearrangement joins TRBV18 to TRBJ1-2, with D possibly TRBD1 on 6 matching bases. In germline, CDR1 is KGHSH, CDR2 LQKENI. Trimming took 3 bases from V and 3 from J, leaving 8 bases between them. The CDR3 consists of 13 residues. The CDR3 protein is CASSPDRDYGYTF. The DNA of the CDR3 is TGTGCCAGCTCACCGGACAGAGACTATGGCTACACCTTC.

The rearrangement joins TRBV18 to TRBJ1-2; 7 bases agree with TRBD1. CDR1 KGHSH and CDR2 LQKENI come from the germline V gene. The CDR3 extends over 17 amino acids. V lost 3 bases and J lost 2; bases outside the gene matches: 12. CDR3 nucleotide sequence: TGTGCCAGCTCACCCTTCGGAGGGGGCCAATTAAACTATGGCTACACCTTC. Protein sequence: CASSPFGGGQLNYGYTF.

The rearrangement uses TRBV30 and TRBJ2-1; TRBD2 aligns across 7 bases. J gave up 3 bases and V 0 bases, and 8 bases lay outside the gene matches. The V gene's germline CDR1 is GTSNPN and CDR2 SVGIG (reference sequence). CDR3 length: 16 residues. CDR3 protein: CAWSVLLAVGYNEQFF. The CDR3 DNA sequence: TGTGCCTGGAGTGTACTGCTAGCGGTAGGCTACAATGAGCAGTTCTTC.

This chain links TRBV21-1 with TRBJ1-2. TRBV21-1 represents a pseudogene. This CDR3 has 21 residues. The CDR3 DNA sequence: TGTGCCAGCAGCAAAGCTGAGGTCAGGCAGGGAGATCTCGGGGGGAACTATGGCTACACCTTC. It specifies CASSKAEVRQGDLGGNYGYTF.

The chain links TRBV10-1 to TRBJ2-7, with a tentative D call TRBD1 (5 bases). Trimming pared 0 bases from V and 1 base from J, leaving 7 bases between. Germline V CDR1 and CDR2: WNHNN, SYGVQD (reference sequence). This CDR3 is 14 amino acids long. CDR3 region: CASSESDRSYEQYF. Here the CDR3 DNA reads TGCGCCAGCAGTGAGTCTGACAGATCCTACGAGCAGTACTTC.

V gene TRBV4-1 combines with J gene TRBJ1-1; maybe TRBD1 (6 bases). CDR3 length: 13 amino acids. V was cut by 0 bases and J by 8 bases, with 10 bases left in between. CDR1 is MGHRA and CDR2 is YSYEKL in the germline V gene. CDR3 nucleotide sequence: TGCGCCAGCAGCCAAGAAGTGGACAGAGAAGCTTTCTTT. Residues: CASSQEVDREAFF.

V is TRBV9 and J is TRBJ2-3, with D tentatively TRBD2 (5 bases). There are 15 residues in the CDR3. The V end was cut by 1 base, the J end by 1 base, with 10 bases between. Germline V lookup: CDR1 SGDLS, CDR2 YYNGEE. CDR3 coding DNA: TGTGCCAGCAGCGTACGGGGAGACGGCACAGATACGCAGTATTTT. It is translated as CASSVRGDGTDTQYF.

The chain links TRBV28 to TRBJ2-2; TRBD1 might be the D (6 bases). Germline loops: CDR1 MDHEN, CDR2 SYDVKM. This CDR3 has 15 amino acids. The V end lost 5 bases, the J end lost 6 bases, and 16 bases lay between the germline ends. In DNA, the CDR3 is TGTGCCAGCAGTGCTACAGGGCAGGGATCCGGGGAGCTGTTTTTT. Protein product: CASSATGQGSGELFF.

The chain joins TRBV7-2 to TRBJ1-2, with no clear D. The V gene's germline CDR1 is SGHTA and CDR2 FQGNSA. The CDR3 runs 13 residues. Deletions cut 4 bases from V and 7 bases from J, with 13 bases between. CDR3 protein: CASSSPSGAGYTF. The CDR3 DNA reads as TGTGCCAGCAGCTCCCCGTCCGGTGCTGGCTACACCTTC.

CDR3 bases: TGTGCCAGCACCCAGTGGACAGTCGGAGAGACCCAGTACTTC. Protein sequence: CASTQWTVGETQYF. This chain joins TRBV6-1 and TRBJ2-5; a possible D gene is TRBD1 (6 bases). Germline V gene data show CDR1 as MNHNS and CDR2 as SASEGT. The length of the CDR3 is 14 residues. V lost 7 bases to trimming and J lost 4 bases, with 16 bases between them.

The chain carries TRBV9 and TRBJ2-5; 12 nucleotides align to TRBD2. Germline values: CDR1 SGDLS, CDR2 YYNGEE. The trim removed 4 bases at V and 5 bases at J, leaving 9 bases unmatched. The CDR3 sequence is 16 residues long. The CDR3 DNA reads as TGTGCCAGCAGCCAGGGACTAGCGGGTCGGGAGGAGACCCAGTACTTC. Protein product: CASSQGLAGREETQYF.

This clone has more than one count but fewer than ten. The rearrangement joins TRBV20-1 to TRBJ1-1, with D hard to call. The CDR3 is made up of 11 amino acids. V was pared by 7 bases and J by 1 base, with 7 bases between. CDR1 is DFQATT, CDR2 SNEGSKA, per germline (reference sequence). CDR3 nucleotides: TGCAGTGTTGGGCGGAACACTGAAGCTTTCTTT. It codes for CSVGRNTEAFF.

V usage is TRBV7-9 and J usage is TRBJ2-5; 9 bases map to TRBD2. This CDR3 is built from 15 residues. The germline V gene has CDR1 SEHNR and CDR2 FQNEAQ (reference sequence). V shed 5 bases and J 3 bases; nucleotides not matched to a gene: 7. The CDR3 protein is CASSPRAGGEETQYF. DNA for the CDR3: TGTGCCAGCAGCCCCCGAGCGGGGGGCGAAGAGACCCAGTACTTC.

The V and J genes are TRBV19 and TRBJ1-2; D unresolved. V was cut by 3 bases and J by 4 bases, with 15 bases left in between. Germline assignment: CDR1 LNHDA and CDR2 SQIVND (reference sequence). This CDR3 spans 15 amino acids. The CDR3 here is CASSMVAGMPYGYTF. CDR3 nucleotides: TGTGCCAGTAGTATGGTTGCCGGGATGCCCTATGGCTACACCTTC.

The chain employs TRBV11-2 and TRBJ2-3; TRBD2 aligns across 10 bases. The CDR3 is 15 amino acids. Germline V lookup: CDR1 SGHAT, CDR2 FQNNGV. V trimming: 4 bases; J trimming: 4 bases; junction bases outside the gene matches: 5. Here the CDR3 reads CASSSLAGPPDTQYF. The CDR3 nucleotides read TGTGCCAGCAGCTCACTAGCGGGACCCCCAGATACGCAGTATTTT.

This chain uses TRBV2 with TRBJ2-3; weak D call: TRBD1 (5 bases). This CDR3 comprises 14 residues. V lost 6 bases, J lost 3 bases, and 13 bases lay in between. The germline gives CDR1 SNHLY, CDR2 FYNNEI. CDR3 sequence (DNA): TGTGCCAGCAGGAGTGGGGCAGGGACAGATACGCAGTATTTT. It translates to CASRSGAGTDTQYF.

As DNA, the CDR3 is TGTGCCAGCAGGGACCTAGCGAGCACAGATACGCAGTATTTT. Translation: CASRDLASTDTQYF. The chain carries TRBV6-6 and TRBJ2-3, with D possibly being TRBD2 (6 bases). Germline V CDR1 and CDR2: MNHNY, SVGAGI (reference sequence). V shed 6 bases and J shed 0 bases, with 10 bases lying between them. This CDR3 has 14 residues.

This sequence joins TRBV29-1 and TRBJ1-1; D might be TRBD1 (5 bases). CDR1 and CDR2 (germline): SQVTM, ANQGSEA. The CDR3 consists of 14 residues. Trimming took 1 base from V and 3 from J, leaving 12 bases between them. The CDR3 DNA is TGCAGCGTTGAAGTATCGGGGGGGGACACTGAAGCTTTCTTT. It specifies CSVEVSGGDTEAFF.

The genes are TRBV19 and TRBJ2-6; tentatively, D is TRBD1 (6 bases). The germline V and J ends were trimmed by 0 bases and 0 bases, with 12 bases remaining between them. This CDR3 contains 18 residues. The germline V gene encodes CDR1 LNHDA and CDR2 SQIVND (reference sequence). The CDR3 DNA follows: TGTGCCAGTAGTATAGACTCTGGACAGTTCTCTGGGGCCAACGTCCTGACTTTC. Translating it yields CASSIDSGQFSGANVLTF. The full variable domain, its missing parts supplied by reference TRBV19 and TRBJ2-6, is DGGITQSPKYLFRKEGQNVTLSCEQNLNHDAMYWYRQDPGQGLRLIYYSQIVNDFQKGDIAEGYSVSREKKESFPLTVTSAQKNPTAFYLCASSIDSGQFSGANVLTFGAGSRLTVL.

The chain couples TRBV7-9 to TRBJ1-2, with D tentatively TRBD1 (5 bases). The CDR3 contains 18 residues. Trimming took 3 bases from V and 5 from J, leaving 25 bases between them. Germline V CDR1 and CDR2: SEHNR, FQNEAQ (reference sequence). The CDR3 region is CASSFRDRPAQDGYGYTF. The CDR3 DNA is TGTGCCAGCAGCTTTAGAGACAGACCAGCTCAGGATGGGTATGGCTACACCTTC. The whole variable domain, filled in from reference TRBV7-9 and TRBJ1-2, reads DTGVSQNPRHKITKRGQNVTFRCDPISEHNRLYWYRQTLGQGPEFLTYFQNEAQLEKSRLLSDRFSAERPKGSFSTLEIQRTEQGDSAMYLCASSFRDRPAQDGYGYTFGSGTRLTVV.

V usage is TRBV10-3 and J usage is TRBJ2-3; possible D gene TRBD1, 6 bases. This CDR3 region has 13 residues. V lost 6 bases and J lost 2, with 9 bases in between. Germline V lookup: CDR1 ENHRY, CDR2 SYGVKD. CDR3 protein: CAIRPGVTDTQYF. For the CDR3, the DNA is TGTGCCATCAGACCAGGGGTCACAGATACGCAGTATTTT.

This chain uses TRBV7-9 with TRBJ2-1; D possibly corresponds to TRBD2 (6 bases). CDR1 is SEHNR, CDR2 FQNEAQ, per germline (reference sequence). The CDR3 has 16 amino acids. Trimming removed 1 base at V and 2 bases at J, with 12 bases between. The CDR3 DNA is TGTGCCAGCAGCTTAGTCTCAAGCGGGCCCTACAATGAGCAGTTCTTC. Amino acids: CASSLVSSGPYNEQFF.

This chain uses TRBV19 with TRBJ1-5; D is possibly TRBD1 (5 bases). V was pared by 6 bases and J by 4 bases, with 19 bases between. Per the germline V gene, CDR1 is LNHDA and CDR2 is SQIVND (reference sequence). The CDR3 is 16 residues long. CDR3 bases: TGTGCCAGTAGACCCACGGCGGGAGACAGTAATCAGCCCCAGCATTTT. The encoded protein is CASRPTAGDSNQPQHF. Filled out from reference TRBV19 and TRBJ1-5, the complete variable domain reads DGGITQSPKYLFRKEGQNVTLSCEQNLNHDAMYWYRQDPGQGLRLIYYSQIVNDFQKGDIAEGYSVSREKKESFPLTVTSAQKNPTAFYLCASRPTAGDSNQPQHFGDGTRLSIL.